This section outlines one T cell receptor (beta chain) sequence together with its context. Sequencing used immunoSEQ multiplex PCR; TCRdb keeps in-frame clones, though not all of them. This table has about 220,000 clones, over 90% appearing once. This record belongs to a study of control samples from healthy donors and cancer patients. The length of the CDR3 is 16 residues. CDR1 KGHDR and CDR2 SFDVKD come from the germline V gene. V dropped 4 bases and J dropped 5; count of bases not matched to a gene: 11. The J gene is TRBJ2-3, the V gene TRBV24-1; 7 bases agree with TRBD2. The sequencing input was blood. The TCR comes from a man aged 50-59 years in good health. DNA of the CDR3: TGTGCCACCAGTGACCACCGGGACTATGGCCGAGATACGCAGTATTTT. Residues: CATSDHRDYGRDTQYF.